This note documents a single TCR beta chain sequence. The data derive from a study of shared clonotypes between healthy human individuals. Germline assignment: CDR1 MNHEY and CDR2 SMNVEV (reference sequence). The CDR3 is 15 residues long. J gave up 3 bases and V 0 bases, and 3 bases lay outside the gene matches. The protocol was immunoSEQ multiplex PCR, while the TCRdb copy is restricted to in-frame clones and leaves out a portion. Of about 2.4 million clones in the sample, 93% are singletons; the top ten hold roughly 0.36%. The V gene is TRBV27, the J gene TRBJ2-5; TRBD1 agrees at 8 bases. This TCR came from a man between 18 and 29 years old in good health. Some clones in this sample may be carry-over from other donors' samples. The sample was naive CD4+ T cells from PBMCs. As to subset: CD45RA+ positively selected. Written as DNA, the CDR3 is TGTGCCAGCAGTTTATCCTGGACAGGGAAAGAGACCCAGTACTTC. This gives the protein CASSLSWTGKETQYF.